This TCR beta chain was documented in a study of shared clonotypes between healthy human individuals (dated by TCRdb to about 2020). In terms of the full investigation: Two women and three men aged 18 to 49 years were included in the cohort. Each donor's leukapheresis produced roughly between about 0.8 and 8.9 billion PBMCs. For each donor, CD4 naive and CD4 memory were each run on three plates, CD8 naive on two plates, and CD8 memory on one plate. To estimate repertoire size and how much clonotype sharing occurs between individuals, the study deeply sequenced the blood TCR repertoires of roughly 5 healthy adults. To increase sequencing depth and limit assay-specific biases, different laboratories used diverse techniques to prepare libraries and sequence TCR repertoires.

The germline V gene encodes CDR1 SGDLS and CDR2 YYNGEE. Relative to germline, V is 1 base shorter and J is 6 bases shorter, with 19 bases between their ends. The CDR3 starts with the cysteine, ends with the phenylalanine, and has 16 residues. Kept here is only the CDR3 DNA, which spans 48 bases and is read in frame from base 1. Healthy HIV-negative adults with no recently reported acute infections or vaccinations were included as donors. Every donor was a Caucasian adult residing in Nashville, Tennessee, USA. Magnetic negative selection was used to enrich CD4+ T cells, after which naive cells were positively selected on CD45RA and the negative fraction became the memory subset. Blood was collected by leukapheresis, and PBMCs were isolated by Ficoll-Histopaque density gradient centrifugation and then cryopreserved in liquid nitrogen vapor phase. Analytical flow cytometry was used to check the purity and quantity of each magnetically sorted T cell population. From each sorted fraction, genomic DNA was isolated and quantified by UV absorbance on a Nanodrop 2000c.

Using the deep immunoSEQ assay, multiplex PCR amplified TCR CDR3 regions from genomic DNA. Extracted genomic DNA from each cell subset was spread evenly across all wells of several immunoSEQ 96-well plates, with each plate serving as a replicate. For sorted subsets, each replicate PCR was loaded with approximately 200 ng genomic DNA, equivalent to 25,000 to 30,000 T cell genomes. The purified libraries were quantified using a Qubit 3.0 fluorometer, sized with a Bioanalyzer 2100, and then quantified again using the KAPA Library Quantification kit. Every immunoSEQ 96-well plate was sequenced on a separate single-read 150-cycle Illumina NextSeq 550 flow cell. The authors processed their data as follows. Because the immunoSEQ output held only junctional sequences and lacked quality scores, the filtering could not match the filtering applied to full-length reads. Sequences were annotated with PyIR, a Python wrapper for IgBLAST v1.9, using IMGT germline references to assign V/J genes and CDR3. Reads were filtered out if the reads had weak V/J assignments (E-value above 1e-6), no CDR3, stop codons, out-of-frame junctions, or ambiguous translated residues. A V3J clonotype was defined by an identical inferred V gene, J gene, and CDR3 amino acid sequence. To compute the percentage overlap between repertoires, the number of shared unique clonotypes was divided by the size of the smaller repertoire. RTK rarefaction, the Chao1 estimator, and Recon v2.1 estimates of unobserved clonotypes were used to assess repertoire richness. For all TCRbeta clonotypes obtained by the gDNA method from a handful of donors, generation probabilities were computed with OLGA. Imported from immuneACCESS, the table was reduced by TCRdb to in-frame sequences with V and J called. These copies leave out some clones; in studies compared against another copy, an unresolved V gene accounts for under half, and the cause of the remainder is not known. Clone size and V and J calls were adopted from that table, with D and trimming inferred from the DNA. This sample holds 2 million to 2.5 million clones; 85% to 95% were observed only once. Around 0.4% of the sample comes from the top ten.

General study outcomes and caveats: Even with the large sequencing depth, rarefaction of the sorted-subset datasets indicated that sequencing was incomplete. The small number of donors limited the genetic and exposure-history diversity represented. Pairwise subsampling indicated that sequencing depth was expected to affect the degree of clonotype sharing among donors. Naive subsets generally had larger estimated clonotype richness than memory subsets. Sampling was restricted to blood, and TCR repertoires in tissues likely differ from the TCR repertoires found in blood. When a few donors were compared, the shared fraction of clonotypes was 5% to 6.5% for naive CD4, 3.5% for naive CD8, 2% to 2.5% for memory CD4, and around 0.4% for memory CD8. Clonotypes shared by all four sorted-subset donors showed higher generation probabilities than non-shared clonotypes.

About this clone itself: Its antigen has not been determined. No qualities accompany the bases; no much larger clone lies one base away.

The source material was naive CD4+ T cells from PBMCs. The cell subset or site tag for this specimen amounts to: CD45RA+ positively selected. The receptor's source is a man younger than 35 in good health. Some clones in this sample may be carry-over from other donors' samples. The sequence links TRBV9 to TRBJ1-2; no D gene is confidently identified. The base sequence is TGTGCCAGCAGCGTAAGGCGATTTGCGAGATCGGATGGCTACACCTTC. Its protein is CASSVRRFARSDGYTF.